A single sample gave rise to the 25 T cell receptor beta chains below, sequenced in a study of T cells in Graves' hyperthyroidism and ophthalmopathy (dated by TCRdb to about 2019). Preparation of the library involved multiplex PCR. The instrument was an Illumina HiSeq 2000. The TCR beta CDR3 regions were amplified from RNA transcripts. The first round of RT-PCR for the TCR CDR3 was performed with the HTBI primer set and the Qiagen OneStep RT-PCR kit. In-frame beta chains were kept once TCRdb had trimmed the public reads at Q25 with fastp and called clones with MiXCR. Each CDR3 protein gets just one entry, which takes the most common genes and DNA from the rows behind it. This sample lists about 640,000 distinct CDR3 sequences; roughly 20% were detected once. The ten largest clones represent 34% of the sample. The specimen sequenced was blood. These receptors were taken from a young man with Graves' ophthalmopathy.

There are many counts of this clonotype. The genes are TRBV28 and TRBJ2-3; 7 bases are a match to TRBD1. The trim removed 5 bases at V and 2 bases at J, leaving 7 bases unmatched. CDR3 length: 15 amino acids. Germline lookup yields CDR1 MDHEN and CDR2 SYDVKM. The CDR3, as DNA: TGTGCCAGCAGTATAGACAGGGCGACCACAGATACGCAGTATTTT. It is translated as CASSIDRATTDTQYF.

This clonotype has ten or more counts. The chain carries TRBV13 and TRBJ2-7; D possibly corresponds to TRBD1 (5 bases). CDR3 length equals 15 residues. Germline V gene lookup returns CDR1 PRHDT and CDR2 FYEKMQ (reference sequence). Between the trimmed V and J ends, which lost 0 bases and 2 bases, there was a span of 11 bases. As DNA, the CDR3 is TGTGCCAGCAGCTTAGGAAGGGGCAAGACCTACGAGCAGTACTTC. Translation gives CASSLGRGKTYEQYF.

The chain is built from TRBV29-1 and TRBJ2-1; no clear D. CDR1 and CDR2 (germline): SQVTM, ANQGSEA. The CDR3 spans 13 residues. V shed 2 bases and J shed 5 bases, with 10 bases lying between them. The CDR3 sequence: CSVERVTDNEQFF. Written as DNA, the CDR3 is TGCAGCGTTGAACGGGTCACGGACAATGAGCAGTTCTTC.

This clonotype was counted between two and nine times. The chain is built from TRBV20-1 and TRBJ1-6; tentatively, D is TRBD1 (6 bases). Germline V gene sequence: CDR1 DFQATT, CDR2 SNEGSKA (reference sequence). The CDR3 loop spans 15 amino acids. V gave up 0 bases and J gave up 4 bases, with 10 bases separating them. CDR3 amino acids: CSARDNRAYNSPLHF. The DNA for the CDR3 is TGCAGTGCTAGAGATAACAGGGCGTATAATTCACCCCTCCACTTT.

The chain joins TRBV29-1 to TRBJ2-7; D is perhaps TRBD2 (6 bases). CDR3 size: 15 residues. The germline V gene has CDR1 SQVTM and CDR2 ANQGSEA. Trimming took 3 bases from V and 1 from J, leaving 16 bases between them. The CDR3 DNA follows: TGCAGCGTTGACGGCGGACCGGGAGATTCCTACGAGCAGTACTTC. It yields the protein CSVDGGPGDSYEQYF.

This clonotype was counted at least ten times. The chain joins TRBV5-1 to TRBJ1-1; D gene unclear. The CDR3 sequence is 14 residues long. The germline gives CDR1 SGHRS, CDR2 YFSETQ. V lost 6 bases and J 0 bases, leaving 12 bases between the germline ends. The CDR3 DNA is TGCGCCAGCACAGGTGGCCCGGTGAACACTGAAGCTTTCTTT. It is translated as CASTGGPVNTEAFF. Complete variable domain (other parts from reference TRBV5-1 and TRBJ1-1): KAGVTQTPRYLIKTRGQQVTLSCSPISGHRSVSWYQQTPGQGLQFLFEYFSETQRNKGNFPGRFSGRQFSNSRSEMNVSTLELGDSALYLCASTGGPVNTEAFFGQGTRLTVV.

CDR3 sequence (DNA): TGCAGTGCTAGGCTAGCGGGATCGATGAGCGAGCAGTACTTC. As protein: CSARLAGSMSEQYF. The chain recombines TRBV20-1 with TRBJ2-7; 9 positions match TRBD2. CDR1 is DFQATT, CDR2 SNEGSKA, per germline (reference sequence). The CDR3 covers 14 residues. V was pared by 3 bases and J by 6 bases, with 9 bases of the junction left unmatched.

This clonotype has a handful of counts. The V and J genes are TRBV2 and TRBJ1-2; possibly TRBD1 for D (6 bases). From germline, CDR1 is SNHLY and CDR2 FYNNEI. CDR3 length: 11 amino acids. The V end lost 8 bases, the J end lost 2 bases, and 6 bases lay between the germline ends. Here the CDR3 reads CASQGNYGYTF. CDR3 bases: TGTGCCAGCCAGGGGAACTATGGCTACACCTTC.

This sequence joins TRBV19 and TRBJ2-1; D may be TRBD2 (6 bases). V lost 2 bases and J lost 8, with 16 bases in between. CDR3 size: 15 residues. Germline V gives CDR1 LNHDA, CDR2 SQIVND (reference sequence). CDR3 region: CASSIWRRGGDEQFF. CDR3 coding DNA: TGTGCCAGTAGTATATGGAGGAGGGGTGGGGATGAGCAGTTCTTC.

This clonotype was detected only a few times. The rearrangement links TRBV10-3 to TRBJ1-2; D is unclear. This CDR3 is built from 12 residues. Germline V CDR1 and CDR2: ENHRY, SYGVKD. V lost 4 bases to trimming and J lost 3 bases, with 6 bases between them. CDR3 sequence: CAISAQDYGYTF. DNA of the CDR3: TGTGCCATCAGTGCTCAGGACTATGGCTACACCTTC.

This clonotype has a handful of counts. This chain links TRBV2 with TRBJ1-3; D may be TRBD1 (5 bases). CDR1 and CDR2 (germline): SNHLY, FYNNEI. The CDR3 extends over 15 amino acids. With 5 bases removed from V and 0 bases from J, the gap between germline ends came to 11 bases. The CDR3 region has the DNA TGTGCCAGCAGTCGGGACGGATCCTCTGGAAACACCATATATTTT. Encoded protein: CASSRDGSSGNTIYF.

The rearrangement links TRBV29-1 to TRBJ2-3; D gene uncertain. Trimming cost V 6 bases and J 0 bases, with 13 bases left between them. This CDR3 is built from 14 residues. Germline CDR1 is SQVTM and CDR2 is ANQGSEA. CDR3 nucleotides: TGCAGCGTCCGAACGGCGGATAGCACAGATACGCAGTATTTT. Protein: CSVRTADSTDTQYF.

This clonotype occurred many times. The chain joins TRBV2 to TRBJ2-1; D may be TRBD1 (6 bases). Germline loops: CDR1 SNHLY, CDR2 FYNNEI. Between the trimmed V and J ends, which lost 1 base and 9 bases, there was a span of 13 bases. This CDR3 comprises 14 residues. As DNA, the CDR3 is TGTGCCAGCAGTGAAGTGGCGAGGACAGCTGAGCAGTTCTTC. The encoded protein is CASSEVARTAEQFF.

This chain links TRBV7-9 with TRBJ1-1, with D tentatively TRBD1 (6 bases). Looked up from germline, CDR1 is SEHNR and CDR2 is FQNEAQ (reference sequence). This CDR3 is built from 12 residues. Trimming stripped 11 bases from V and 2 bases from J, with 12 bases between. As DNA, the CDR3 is TGTGCCTCTTACAGGGTAAACACTGAAGCTTTCTTT. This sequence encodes CASYRVNTEAFF.

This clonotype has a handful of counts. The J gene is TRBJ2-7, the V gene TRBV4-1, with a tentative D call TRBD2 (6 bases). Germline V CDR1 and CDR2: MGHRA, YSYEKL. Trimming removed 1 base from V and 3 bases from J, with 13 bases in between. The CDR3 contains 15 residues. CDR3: CASSQGLGLNYEQYF. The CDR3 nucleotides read TGCGCCAGCAGCCAAGGGTTGGGACTGAACTACGAGCAGTACTTC.

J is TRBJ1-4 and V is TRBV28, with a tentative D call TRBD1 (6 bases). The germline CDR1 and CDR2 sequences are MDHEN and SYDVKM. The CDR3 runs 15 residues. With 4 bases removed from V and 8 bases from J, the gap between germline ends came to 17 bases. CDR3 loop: CASSSEGGGKEKLFF. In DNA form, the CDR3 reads TGTGCCAGCAGTTCGGAGGGGGGGGGAAAAGAAAAACTGTTTTTT.

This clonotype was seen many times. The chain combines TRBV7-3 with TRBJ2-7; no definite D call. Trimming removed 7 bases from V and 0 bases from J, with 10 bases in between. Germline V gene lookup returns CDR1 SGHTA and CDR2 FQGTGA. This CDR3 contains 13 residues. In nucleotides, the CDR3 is TGTGCCAGCAAGCCTGGCAGCTCCTACGAGCAGTACTTC. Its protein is CASKPGSSYEQYF.

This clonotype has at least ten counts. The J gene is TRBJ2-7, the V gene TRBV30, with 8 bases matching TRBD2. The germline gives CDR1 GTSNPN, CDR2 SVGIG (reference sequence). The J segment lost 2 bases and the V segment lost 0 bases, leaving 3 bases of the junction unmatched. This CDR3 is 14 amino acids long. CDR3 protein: CAWSVVGRAYEQYF. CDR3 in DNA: TGTGCCTGGAGTGTCGTCGGGAGGGCCTACGAGCAGTACTTC.

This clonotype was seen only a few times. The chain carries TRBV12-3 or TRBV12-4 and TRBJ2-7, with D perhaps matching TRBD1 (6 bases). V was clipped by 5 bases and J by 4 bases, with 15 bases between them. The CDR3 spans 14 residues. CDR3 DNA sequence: TGTGCCAGCAGTACACAGGGTTCCCCTTACGAGCAGTACTTC. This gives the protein CASSTQGSPYEQYF.

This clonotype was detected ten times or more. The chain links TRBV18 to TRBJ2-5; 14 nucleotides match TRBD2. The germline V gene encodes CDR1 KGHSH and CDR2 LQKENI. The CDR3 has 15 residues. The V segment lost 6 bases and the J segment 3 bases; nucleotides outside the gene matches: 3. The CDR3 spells CASSRGLAGEETQYF. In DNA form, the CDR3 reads TGTGCCAGCTCCCGGGGACTAGCGGGAGAAGAGACCCAGTACTTC.

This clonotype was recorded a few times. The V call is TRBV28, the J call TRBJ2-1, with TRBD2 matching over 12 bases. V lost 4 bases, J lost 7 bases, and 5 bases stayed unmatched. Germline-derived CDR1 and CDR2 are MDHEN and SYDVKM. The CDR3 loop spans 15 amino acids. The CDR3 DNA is TGTGCCAGCAGTTGGACTAGCGGGACTAGGAATGAGCAGTTCTTC. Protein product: CASSWTSGTRNEQFF.

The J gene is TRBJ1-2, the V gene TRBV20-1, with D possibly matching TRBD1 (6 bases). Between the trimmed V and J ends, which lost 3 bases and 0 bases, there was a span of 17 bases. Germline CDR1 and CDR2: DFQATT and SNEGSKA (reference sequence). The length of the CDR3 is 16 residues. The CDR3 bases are TGCAGTGCTAGCAGTAGAGGGGGTCTGGCTAACTATGGCTACACCTTC. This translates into CSASSRGGLANYGYTF.

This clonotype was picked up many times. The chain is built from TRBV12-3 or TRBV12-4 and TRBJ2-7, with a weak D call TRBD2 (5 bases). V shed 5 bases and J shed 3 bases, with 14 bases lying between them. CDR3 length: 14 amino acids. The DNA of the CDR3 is TGTGCCAGCAGTCCCGACTCGGGGTTCTACGAGCAGTACTTC. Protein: CASSPDSGFYEQYF.

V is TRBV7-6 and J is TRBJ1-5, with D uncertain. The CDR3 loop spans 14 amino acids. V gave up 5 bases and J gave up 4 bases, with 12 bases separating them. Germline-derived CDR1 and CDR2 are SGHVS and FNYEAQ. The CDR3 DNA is TGTGCCAGCAGCAGCGGCGGGGTAAATCAGCCCCAGCATTTT. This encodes CASSSGGVNQPQHF.

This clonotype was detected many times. The CDR3, as DNA: TGTGCCAGCAAACTAGCGGGAGGAGGAGAGACCCAGTACTTC. It yields the protein CASKLAGGGETQYF. The chain has TRBV28 and TRBJ2-5; 12 bases are shared with TRBD2. This CDR3 spans 14 amino acids. Trimming cost V 7 bases and J 4 bases; bases outside gene matches: 4. Germline lookup yields CDR1 MDHEN and CDR2 SYDVKM.